This TCR beta chain derives from a study of CD8+ T cells in alopecia areata. The overall study: It was oral tofacitinib, at 5 to 10 mg twice daily, that treated patients received. General study results and limits: Sequencing of scalp samples also captures resident alphabeta T cells of normal skin. Against the mouse data, patients shared TCRs less clearly, possibly for HLA reasons.

Sampling of alopecia areata patients yielded lesional scalp punch biopsies as well as peripheral blood. Reverse transcribed after extraction, RNA yielded cDNA as the sequencing template. This table comes from immunoSEQ multiplex PCR, and its TCRdb copy is limited to in-frame clones, with some not included. The data contain some 150,000 clones, about 60% of them seen just once; the ten biggest clones take up around 6%. This clone was recorded a few times. Its antigen is unidentified. This TCR derives from a human donor with alopecia areata. The source material was CD4+ T cells sorted from blood, sampled at week 0.

For the CDR3, the DNA is TGTGCCAGCAGCAGCCGGTTACCCCTCCACTTT. Its translation: CASSSRLPLHF. The V and J genes are TRBV21-1 and TRBJ1-6. TRBV21-1 represents a pseudogene. The CDR3 loop spans 11 amino acids.